Below are 30 T cell receptor beta chains sequenced from a single sample in a study of blood T cell repertoires in COVID-19. Sequencing used immunoSEQ multiplex PCR; TCRdb keeps in-frame clones, though not all of them. The sample has about 180,000 clones; approximately 81% are singletons. Specimen: peripheral blood. All receptors derive from a person between 70 and 80 years old with COVID-19, enrolled during active disease.

This chain uses TRBV27 with TRBJ2-3; D unclear. The V end was cut by 1 base, the J end by 0 bases, with 11 bases between. In germline, CDR1 is MNHEY, CDR2 SMNVEV (reference sequence). This CDR3 comprises 16 residues. The CDR3 protein is CASSLLFPVSTDTQYF. CDR3 nucleotides: TGTGCCAGCAGTTTATTATTCCCGGTTAGCACAGATACGCAGTATTTT.

The genes are TRBV20-1 and TRBJ1-1; 7 nucleotides line up with TRBD1. Germline V gene data show CDR1 as DFQATT and CDR2 as SNEGSKA (reference sequence). The CDR3 covers 12 residues. Germline trimming cut 3 bases from V and 4 bases from J; bases unmatched to any gene: 2. CDR3: CSASAGGTEAFF. Written as DNA, the CDR3 is TGCAGTGCTAGTGCAGGGGGCACTGAAGCTTTCTTT.

The V gene is TRBV19, the J gene TRBJ2-5; 13 bases line up with TRBD2. Germline trimming cut 3 bases from V and 5 bases from J; bases unmatched to any gene: 12. The germline V gene encodes CDR1 LNHDA and CDR2 SQIVND (reference sequence). This CDR3 has 18 residues. For the CDR3, the DNA is TGTGCCAGTAGTATTAGAGGACTAGCGGGGGACCTCGGGGAGACCCAGTACTTC. Translation: CASSIRGLAGDLGETQYF.

This chain joins TRBV5-4 and TRBJ2-7; perhaps TRBD2 as D (5 bases). V was shortened by 4 bases and J by 7 bases, with 18 bases between the two germline ends. Germline V gene sequence: CDR1 SGHNT, CDR2 YYREEE (reference sequence). The CDR3 is 14 residues long. The CDR3 sequence is CASSPEVGLREQYF. CDR3 in DNA: TGTGCCAGCAGCCCGGAGGTCGGTCTGAGGGAGCAGTACTTC.

This clone is a singleton in its sample. The chain uses TRBV5-1 and TRBJ2-1, with TRBD2 matching 7 bases. Trimming cost V 4 bases and J 8 bases; bases outside gene matches: 18. Germline V gene lookup returns CDR1 SGHRS and CDR2 YFSETQ. The CDR3 spans 17 residues. CDR3 nucleotides: TGCGCCAGCAGCCACGCTGGACTAGACGGGGCCCCAGATGAGCAGTTCTTC. Its protein is CASSHAGLDGAPDEQFF.

The genes are TRBV6-5 and TRBJ2-7; D might be TRBD2 (5 bases). The CDR3 sequence is 15 residues long. Germline CDR1 MNHEY, CDR2 SVGAGI. Trimming left V 2 bases short and J 0 bases short, with 11 bases between. CDR3 loop: CASSYNRGRSYEQYF. The CDR3 nucleotides are TGTGCCAGCAGTTACAATCGGGGTCGCTCCTACGAGCAGTACTTC.

This sequence joins TRBV11-3 and TRBJ1-1; 8 bases line up with TRBD1. The germline gives CDR1 SGHNT, CDR2 YENEEA. This CDR3 is 14 amino acids long. The V gene end was trimmed by 8 bases and the J gene end by 4 bases; junction bases not matched to a gene: 9. Here the CDR3 reads CASSGQGGGTEAFF. The CDR3 DNA reads as TGTGCCAGCTCCGGACAGGGAGGAGGCACTGAAGCTTTCTTT.

The chain is built from TRBV6-5 and TRBJ1-3; no definite D call. The V gene lost 7 bases and the J gene lost 2 bases, with 15 bases spanning the gap. The CDR3 sequence is 15 residues long. Germline loops: CDR1 MNHEY, CDR2 SVGAGI. The CDR3 is CASMRGSGTGNTIYF. The CDR3 DNA reads TGTGCCAGCATGCGAGGGTCTGGAACTGGAAACACCATATATTTT.

The genes are TRBV3-1 (or the pseudogene TRBV3-2) and TRBJ1-1; perhaps TRBD1 as D (5 bases). The CDR3 extends over 13 amino acids. Trimming took off 4 bases at V and 6 bases at J, with 12 bases between the two ends. Germline V CDR1 and CDR2: LGHDT, YNNKEL (reference sequence). The CDR3, as DNA: TGTGCCAGCAGCCCCCTTTTGACAGCTGAAGCTTTCTTT. It specifies CASSPLLTAEAFF.

The rearrangement joins TRBV27 to TRBJ2-7; 8 bases line up with TRBD1. This CDR3 is built from 13 residues. After removal of 5 bases from V and 6 bases from J, the junction contained 6 bases not matched to a gene. The germline gives CDR1 MNHEY, CDR2 SMNVEV (reference sequence). CDR3 residues: CASSGQGRREQYF. Here the CDR3 DNA reads TGTGCCAGCAGTGGACAGGGCCGTCGCGAGCAGTACTTC.

The chain employs TRBV29-1 and TRBJ2-1; TRBD2 matches 8 bases. CDR3 length: 15 amino acids. The germline V gene has CDR1 SQVTM and CDR2 ANQGSEA. V gave up 6 bases and J gave up 3 bases; unmatched junction bases: 10. The CDR3 bases are TGCAGCGTCGCACAACTCAGCGGGGGCTACAATGAGCAGTTCTTC. It codes for CSVAQLSGGYNEQFF.

This clone was seen a few times. The chain links TRBV5-5 to TRBJ2-5, with 8 bases matching TRBD1. The trim removed 3 bases at V and 5 bases at J, leaving 9 bases unmatched. The germline gives CDR1 SGHKS, CDR2 YYEKEE (reference sequence). This CDR3 has 15 residues. The chain's CDR3 is CASSWGAGGAETQYF. CDR3 nucleotide sequence: TGTGCCAGCAGCTGGGGGGCAGGGGGCGCGGAGACCCAGTACTTC.

V and J are TRBV28 and TRBJ1-1; 10 bases align to TRBD1. This CDR3 is built from 15 residues. V lost 6 bases and J lost 6; bases outside the gene matches: 10. The germline CDR1 and CDR2 sequences are MDHEN and SYDVKM. For the CDR3, the DNA is TGTGCCAGCAGCCCGGCCGGGACAGGGGTTCCTGAAGCTTTCTTT. It translates to CASSPAGTGVPEAFF.

The V and J genes are TRBV7-9 and TRBJ2-7; 8 bases map to TRBD1. This CDR3 is 14 amino acids long. Germline assignment: CDR1 SEHNR and CDR2 FQNEAQ (reference sequence). V lost 8 bases and J lost 6; bases outside the gene matches: 12. Here the CDR3 reads CASASAGGISEQYF. The CDR3, as DNA: TGTGCCAGCGCCTCTGCAGGGGGCATCAGCGAGCAGTACTTC.

The J gene is TRBJ2-7, the V gene TRBV6-2 or TRBV6-3, with 7 bases lining up with TRBD1. The CDR3 spans 14 residues. The germline CDR1 and CDR2 sequences are MNHEY and SVGEGT. V trimming: 2 bases; J trimming: 3 bases; junction bases outside the gene matches: 4. CDR3 sequence reads: CASSYVGQVYEQYF. CDR3 nucleotide sequence: TGTGCCAGCAGTTACGTCGGACAGGTCTACGAGCAGTACTTC.

This rearrangement joins TRBV4-3 to TRBJ2-4; TRBD1 matches at 8 bases. This CDR3 is built from 15 residues. Germline-derived CDR1 and CDR2 are LGHNA and YSLEER. V was pared by 2 bases and J by 9 bases, with 9 bases of the junction left unmatched. In nucleotides, the CDR3 is TGCGCCAGCAGCCAATCCGTGGACAGGGAGGTCATTCAGTACTTC. Residues: CASSQSVDREVIQYF.

The chain links TRBV5-1 to TRBJ1-5; TRBD1 aligns across 11 bases. J gave up 5 bases and V 1 base, and 8 bases lay outside the gene matches. Germline assignment: CDR1 SGHRS and CDR2 YFSETQ. This CDR3 has 17 amino acids. As DNA, the CDR3 is TGCGCCAGCAGCTTGAACCATAAGGACAGGGGGCATCAGCCCCAGCATTTT. Translation gives CASSLNHKDRGHQPQHF.

This clone appeared a few times. This chain uses TRBV6-2 or TRBV6-3 with TRBJ2-3; D gene unclear. The CDR3 spans 11 residues. Germline V gene data show CDR1 as MNHEY and CDR2 as SVGEGT. V lost 3 bases, J lost 6 bases, and 4 bases lay in between. CDR3: CASSYLDTQYF. The CDR3 coding sequence is TGTGCCAGCAGTTATCTGGATACGCAGTATTTT.

This chain connects TRBV12-5 to TRBJ1-5, with D maybe TRBD1 (5 bases). This CDR3 contains 15 residues. Trimming took off 4 bases at V and 1 base at J, with 11 bases between the two ends. Germline values: CDR1 LGHNT, CDR2 FRNRAP. The CDR3 protein is CASGYSSGSNQPQHF. The CDR3 DNA sequence: TGTGCTAGTGGTTATAGTTCAGGGAGCAATCAGCCCCAGCATTTT.

The chain joins TRBV28 to TRBJ1-4, with 9 bases that match TRBD1. Germline V lookup: CDR1 MDHEN, CDR2 SYDVKM. The J segment lost 7 bases and the V segment lost 5 bases, leaving 8 bases of the junction unmatched. This CDR3 is 15 amino acids long. In nucleotides, the CDR3 is TGTGCCAGCAGTACTCCGGGACAGGGTCGTGAAAAACTGTTTTTT. Its translation: CASSTPGQGREKLFF.

The rearrangement links TRBV19 to TRBJ1-4; no firm D call. From germline, CDR1 is LNHDA and CDR2 SQIVND (reference sequence). This CDR3 contains 11 residues. The V and J ends lost 9 bases and 4 bases respectively, with 6 bases between them. The CDR3 nucleotides are TGTGCCAGCGAGCTTAATGAAAAACTGTTTTTT. Its translation is CASELNEKLFF.

J is TRBJ1-6 and V is TRBV3-1 (or the pseudogene TRBV3-2), with D perhaps TRBD1 (6 bases). V lost 4 bases and J 6 bases, leaving 16 bases between the germline ends. Germline CDR1 and CDR2: LGHDT and YNNKEL (reference sequence). The CDR3 spans 16 residues. The CDR3 coding sequence is TGTGCCAGCAGCCCCCTCGGACAGACTGCTAATTCACCCCTCCACTTT. Protein product: CASSPLGQTANSPLHF.

The chain carries TRBV5-1 and TRBJ2-2; D possibly corresponds to TRBD2 (5 bases). V was pared by 7 bases and J by 5 bases, with 18 bases between. Germline V lookup: CDR1 SGHRS, CDR2 YFSETQ. The CDR3 runs to 15 residues. As DNA, the CDR3 is TGCGCCAGCCGCATCATGAGGGCGCGGACCGGGGAGCTGTTTTTT. It encodes CASRIMRARTGELFF. The full variable domain, its missing parts supplied by reference TRBV5-1 and TRBJ2-2, is KAGVTQTPRYLIKTRGQQVTLSCSPISGHRSVSWYQQTPGQGLQFLFEYFSETQRNKGNFPGRFSGRQFSNSRSEMNVSTLELGDSALYLCASRIMRARTGELFFGEGSRLTVL.

V and J are TRBV6-5 and TRBJ1-6; the match to TRBD1 covers 7 bases. The CDR3 runs 13 residues. Germline CDR1 and CDR2: MNHEY and SVGAGI. J was trimmed by 7 bases and V by 7 bases; bases with no gene match: 4. In DNA form, the CDR3 reads TGTGCCAGCAAAGGGACAGTAAATTCACCCCTCCACTTT. Its protein product is CASKGTVNSPLHF.

Only one count was recorded for this clone. The V call is TRBV4-3, the J call TRBJ2-4; 11 nucleotides match TRBD2. The CDR3 extends over 14 amino acids. With 4 bases clipped from V and 6 bases from J, the junction kept 2 bases outside the gene matches. The germline CDR1 and CDR2 sequences are LGHNA and YSLEER. This CDR3 reads CASSRGTSGNIQYF. The DNA of the CDR3 is TGCGCCAGCAGCCGAGGGACTAGCGGAAACATTCAGTACTTC.

The chain carries TRBV3-1 (or the pseudogene TRBV3-2) and TRBJ2-2; 14 nucleotides line up with TRBD2. Per the germline V gene, CDR1 is LGHDT and CDR2 is YNNKEL (reference sequence). After removal of 3 bases from V and 4 bases from J, the junction contained 1 base not matched to a gene. This CDR3 contains 16 residues. Here the CDR3 reads CASSQGLAGATGELFF. The DNA of the CDR3 is TGTGCCAGCAGCCAGGGACTAGCGGGAGCCACCGGGGAGCTGTTTTTT.

This chain uses TRBV12-3 or TRBV12-4 with TRBJ2-3; D not resolved. Trimming cost V 3 bases and J 6 bases, with 4 bases left between them. This CDR3 has 11 residues. CDR3 in DNA: TGTGCCAGCAGTTTTATTGATACGCAGTATTTT. It is translated as CASSFIDTQYF.

This chain connects TRBV11-3 to TRBJ2-2; TRBD2 aligns across 15 bases. CDR1 is SGHNT, CDR2 YENEEA, per germline. This CDR3 region has 18 residues. J gave up 5 bases and V 6 bases, and 10 bases lay outside the gene matches. This CDR3 reads CASSGAGLAGGRTGELFF. CDR3 DNA sequence: TGTGCCAGCAGTGGAGCGGGACTAGCGGGGGGCCGGACCGGGGAGCTGTTTTTT.

This rearrangement joins TRBV2 to TRBJ2-5; 7 bases are a match to TRBD2. V gave up 7 bases and J gave up 4 bases; unmatched junction bases: 6. Germline lookup yields CDR1 SNHLY and CDR2 FYNNEI. This CDR3 contains 13 residues. The CDR3 DNA reads TGTGCCAGCACTGGCGGGAGTGGAGAGACCCAGTACTTC. It yields the protein CASTGGSGETQYF. Filled out from reference TRBV2 and TRBJ2-5, the complete variable domain reads EPEVTQTPSHQVTQMGQEVILRCVPISNHLYFYWYRQILGQKVEFLVSFYNNEISEKSEIFDDQFSVERPDGSNFTLKIRSTKLEDSAMYFCASTGGSGETQYFGPGTRLLVL.

This clone was observed once. This chain uses TRBV12-3 or TRBV12-4 with TRBJ1-6; D not resolved. This CDR3 has 13 residues. V lost 6 bases, J lost 10 bases, and 13 bases lay in between. CDR3 in amino acids: CASRNGERSPLHF. The CDR3 nucleotides read TGTGCCAGCAGGAATGGAGAGAGGTCACCCCTCCACTTT.